This T cell receptor (beta chain) was recorded in a study of control samples from healthy donors and cancer patients. The CDR3 has 14 amino acids. V was cut by 3 bases and J by 0 bases, with 8 bases left in between. CDR1 SGHRS and CDR2 YFSETQ come from the germline V gene. TCRdb's table, derived via immunoSEQ multiplex PCR, lists solely in-frame clones and lacks some. The sample carries approximately 50,000 clones, 90% to 95% recorded once. Source material: blood. The TCR originated in a man between 25 and 39 years old in good health. This chain joins TRBV5-1 and TRBJ2-3; D unresolved. CDR3: CASSWAASTDTQYF. The CDR3 DNA sequence: TGCGCCAGCAGCTGGGCCGCTAGCACAGATACGCAGTATTTT.